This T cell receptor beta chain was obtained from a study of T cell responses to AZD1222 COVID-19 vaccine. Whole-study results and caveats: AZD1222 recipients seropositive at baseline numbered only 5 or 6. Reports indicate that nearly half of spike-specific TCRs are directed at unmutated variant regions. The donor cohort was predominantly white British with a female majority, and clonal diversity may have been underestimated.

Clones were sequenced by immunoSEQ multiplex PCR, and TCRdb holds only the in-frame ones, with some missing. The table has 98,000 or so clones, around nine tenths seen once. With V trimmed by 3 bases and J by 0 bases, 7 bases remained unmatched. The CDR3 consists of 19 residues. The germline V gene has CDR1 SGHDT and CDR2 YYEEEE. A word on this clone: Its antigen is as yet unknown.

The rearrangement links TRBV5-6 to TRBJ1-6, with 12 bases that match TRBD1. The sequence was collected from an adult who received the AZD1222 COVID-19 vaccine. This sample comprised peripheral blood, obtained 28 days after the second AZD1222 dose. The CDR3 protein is CASSSGQGAWSSYNSPLHF. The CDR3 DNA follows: TGTGCCAGCAGCTCGGGACAGGGGGCCTGGAGCTCCTATAATTCACCCCTCCACTTT.